The clone carrying this T cell receptor (beta chain) was observed a few times. The data derive from a study of human T cells and chemical hapten exposure. TCRdb analysed the RACE reads with MiXCR anew, one entry per CDR3 protein. The profile shows 95,000 to 150,000 distinct CDR3 sequences, approximately 13% of them singletons. The time point denotes: pre-sensitization, week 0. The sample's treatment: therapeutic diphenylcyclopropenone sensitization with weekly scalp DPC. CDR3 size: 18 residues. V lost 7 bases to trimming and J lost 0 bases; unmatched junction nucleotides: 12. Germline-derived CDR1 and CDR2 are MNHEY and SVGEGT.

The chain combines TRBV6-2 or TRBV6-3 with TRBJ2-1; the match to TRBD2 covers 10 bases. Source: whole blood, taken in connection with sensitization to the hapten diphenylcyclopropenone (DPC). The clonotype comes from a young woman with alopecia areata. Some clones in this sample may be carry-over from other donors' samples. The CDR3: CASTDLLAGGSSYNEQFF. In nucleotides, the CDR3 is TGTGCCAGCACCGACCTTTTAGCGGGGGGCTCCTCCTACAATGAGCAGTTCTTC.